One and the same sample provided the 28 T cell receptor beta chains below, sequenced in a study of Ad26.COV2.S vaccination and SARS-CoV-2 variants. Treatment here: some 19 received Ad26.COV2.S at low or high dose, single or two shots; several received placebo; per-sample allocation not given. At day 63 after the first vaccine or placebo injection, samples were drawn. The table came from immunoSEQ multiplex PCR; TCRdb's copy has only in-frame clones and leaves some out. Here the sample spans roughly 410,000 clones, around 82% being singletons. Here the sequenced sample was peripheral blood, taken in a trial of Ad26.COV2.S vaccine versus placebo. The receptor source for this set is a person aged 18-60 years who received the Ad26.COV2.S COVID-19 vaccine or a placebo.

This clone was seen a single time. The CDR3 DNA sequence: TGTGCCAGCAGTTATGGAGATATCGGGGAGCTGTTTTTT. It encodes CASSYGDIGELFF. The chain links TRBV6-5 to TRBJ2-2; D uncertain. CDR1 is MNHEY, CDR2 SVGAGI, per germline. The V gene lost 3 bases and the J gene lost 7 bases, with 9 bases spanning the gap. There are 13 residues in the CDR3.

The V gene is TRBV7-9, the J gene TRBJ2-2; perhaps TRBD2 as D (6 bases). Trimming stripped 2 bases from V and 3 bases from J, with 10 bases between. There are 15 residues in the CDR3. Germline-derived CDR1 and CDR2 are SEHNR and FQNEAQ (reference sequence). The CDR3 loop is CASSLQGGHTGELFF. Here the CDR3 DNA reads TGTGCCAGCAGCTTACAGGGAGGACACACCGGGGAGCTGTTTTTT.

This rearrangement joins TRBV7-3 to TRBJ2-3, with 15 bases fitting TRBD2. CDR1 and CDR2 (germline): SGHTA, FQGTGA. There are 17 residues in the CDR3. V lost 5 bases to trimming and J lost 5 bases; unmatched junction nucleotides: 8. The CDR3 coding sequence is TGTGCCAGCAGCCCAAGGGGACTAGCGGGAGGTCGAGATACGCAGTATTTT. Translating it yields CASSPRGLAGGRDTQYF.

In regard to this clone: The same CDR3 arises from other DNA sequences in this sample as well. The chain recombines TRBV6-4 with TRBJ2-3; TRBD2 agrees at 10 bases. Germline lookup yields CDR1 MRHNA and CDR2 SNTAGT. Trimming cost V 0 bases and J 4 bases; bases outside gene matches: 1. This CDR3 is 15 amino acids long. CDR3 in amino acids: CASSDSAGGPDTQYF. The DNA of the CDR3 is TGTGCCAGCAGTGACTCAGCGGGGGGGCCAGATACGCAGTATTTT.

This clone came up once. The rearrangement joins TRBV7-2 to TRBJ1-2; the D gene is possibly TRBD1 (5 bases). CDR3 length: 15 residues. V was shortened by 5 bases and J by 0 bases, with 13 bases between the two germline ends. Germline V CDR1 and CDR2: SGHTA, FQGNSA. The CDR3 here is CASSLGHLANYGYTF. CDR3 in DNA: TGTGCCAGCAGCCTAGGACACCTGGCTAACTATGGCTACACCTTC.

CDR3 sequence (DNA): TGTGCCAGCTCGGTCCAGGGGGCTGGTGGCTACACCTTC. Translation: CASSVQGAGGYTF. The V gene is TRBV18, the J gene TRBJ1-2; TRBD1 matches 8 bases. V lost 6 bases and J lost 7; bases outside the gene matches: 7. This CDR3 has 13 amino acids. The germline gives CDR1 KGHSH, CDR2 LQKENI.

This chain links TRBV7-6 with TRBJ2-2, with 9 bases lining up with TRBD1. The CDR3 is 16 residues long. The V gene end was trimmed by 4 bases and the J gene end by 2 bases; junction bases not matched to a gene: 5. Germline V gene data show CDR1 as SGHVS and CDR2 as FNYEAQ. DNA for the CDR3: TGTGCCAGCAGCTCTTACAGGGGGCCCAACACCGGGGAGCTGTTTTTT. This sequence encodes CASSSYRGPNTGELFF.

This clone was counted only a few times. V gene TRBV5-1 combines with J gene TRBJ2-1; perhaps TRBD2 as D (6 bases). From germline, CDR1 is SGHRS and CDR2 YFSETQ. The CDR3 covers 17 residues. Trimming cost V 4 bases and J 3 bases, with 20 bases left between them. In nucleotides, the CDR3 is TGCGCCAGCAGCGACGGGGACGCGGGGCTCATCTACAATGAGCAGTTCTTC. It is translated as CASSDGDAGLIYNEQFF.

V and J are TRBV18 and TRBJ2-3; 8 bases map to TRBD2. Germline CDR1 is KGHSH and CDR2 is LQKENI. The CDR3 consists of 17 residues. V lost 2 bases to trimming and J lost 1 base; unmatched junction nucleotides: 8. In nucleotides, the CDR3 is TGTGCCAGCTCACCAAGGTCGCTAGCGGGTCGCACAGATACGCAGTATTTT. Translating gives CASSPRSLAGRTDTQYF.

The V and J genes are TRBV11-2 and TRBJ2-7; tentatively, D is TRBD2 (6 bases). Trimming pared 4 bases from V and 0 bases from J, leaving 10 bases between. The CDR3 runs to 14 residues. CDR1 SGHAT and CDR2 FQNNGV come from the germline V gene. CDR3 protein: CASSWLADSYEQYF. DNA for the CDR3: TGTGCCAGCAGCTGGTTAGCGGACTCCTACGAGCAGTACTTC. Complete variable domain (other parts from reference TRBV11-2 and TRBJ2-7): EAGVAQSPRYKIIEKRQSVAFWCNPISGHATLYWYQQILGQGPKLLIQFQNNGVVDDSQLPKDRFSAERLKGVDSTLKIQPAKLEDSAVYLCASSWLADSYEQYFGPGTRLTVT.

This sequence joins TRBV6-5 and TRBJ1-2; D remains unclear. The germline V gene encodes CDR1 MNHEY and CDR2 SVGAGI. The CDR3 length is 14 residues. The V gene lost 8 bases and the J gene lost 6 bases, with 19 bases spanning the gap. CDR3 sequence: CASRRSGWKHGYTF. The CDR3 DNA follows: TGTGCCAGCCGGAGGAGCGGGTGGAAGCATGGCTACACCTTC.

The chain combines TRBV29-1 with TRBJ1-2; tentatively, D is TRBD1 (5 bases). Germline lookup yields CDR1 SQVTM and CDR2 ANQGSEA. The V gene lost 0 bases and the J gene lost 2 bases, with 10 bases spanning the gap. There are 14 residues in the CDR3. CDR3 nucleotides: TGCAGCGTTGAAGACCCCGACAGAAACTATGGCTACACCTTC. Its protein is CSVEDPDRNYGYTF. Drawing the rest from reference TRBV29-1 and TRBJ1-2, the complete variable domain is SAVISQKPSRDICQRGTSLTIQCQVDSQVTMMFWYRQQPGQSLTLIATANQGSEATYESGFVIDKFPISRPNLTFSTLTVSNMSPEDSSIYLCSVEDPDRNYGYTFGSGTRLTVV.

The chain couples TRBV4-1 to TRBJ2-7, with D tentatively TRBD1 (5 bases). V lost 4 bases and J 2 bases, leaving 15 bases between the germline ends. Germline V gives CDR1 MGHRA, CDR2 YSYEKL. This CDR3 has 15 amino acids. The CDR3 coding sequence is TGCGCCAGCAGCCTGTCCCCTCAGGGTCCCTACGAGCAGTACTTC. Protein: CASSLSPQGPYEQYF.

The sample holds a few counts of this clone. The rearrangement links TRBV6-1 to TRBJ1-5; possible D gene TRBD1, 6 bases. The CDR3 contains 15 residues. Trimming shortened V by 2 bases and J by 7 bases, and 15 bases separated the two germline ends. Germline values: CDR1 MNHNS, CDR2 SASEGT. The CDR3 here is CASSERSQGYQPQHF. In DNA, the CDR3 is TGTGCCAGCAGTGAAAGGTCCCAGGGGTACCAGCCCCAGCATTTT.

This chain joins TRBV27 and TRBJ1-2; 11 bases are shared with TRBD1. The trim removed 5 bases at V and 8 bases at J, leaving 10 bases unmatched. This CDR3 contains 15 residues. Looked up from germline, CDR1 is MNHEY and CDR2 is SMNVEV (reference sequence). Here the CDR3 reads CASSPTGQGVRGYTF. Written as DNA, the CDR3 is TGTGCCAGCAGTCCCACGGGACAGGGGGTCCGCGGCTACACCTTC.

The chain employs TRBV19 and TRBJ2-5; D call uncertain. Germline-derived CDR1 and CDR2 are LNHDA and SQIVND (reference sequence). The ends were cut back, 5 bases at V and 1 base at J, with 8 bases in the middle. This CDR3 spans 13 amino acids. As DNA, the CDR3 is TGTGCCAGTAGTCAGGTGGGCCAAGAGACCCAGTACTTC. Protein product: CASSQVGQETQYF.

The chain couples TRBV28 to TRBJ2-2; the D gene is possibly TRBD2 (7 bases). The V end lost 7 bases, the J end lost 5 bases, and 14 bases lay between the germline ends. CDR1 MDHEN and CDR2 SYDVKM come from the germline V gene. The CDR3 loop spans 14 amino acids. CDR3 in DNA: TGTGCCAGCACCTGGGGGGGGCAAACCGGGGAGCTGTTTTTT. It is translated as CASTWGGQTGELFF.

The rearrangement joins TRBV3-1 (or the pseudogene TRBV3-2) to TRBJ1-2, with D possibly being TRBD1 (5 bases). This CDR3 contains 14 residues. Per the germline V gene, CDR1 is LGHDT and CDR2 is YNNKEL (reference sequence). Deletions cut 2 bases from V and 4 bases from J, with 11 bases between. This CDR3 is CASSQSPGLYGYTF. The CDR3 nucleotides read TGTGCCAGCAGCCAATCCCCGGGACTCTATGGCTACACCTTC.

This chain connects TRBV19 to TRBJ1-2, with D tentatively TRBD1 (5 bases). This CDR3 has 15 residues. The germline V gene has CDR1 LNHDA and CDR2 SQIVND (reference sequence). V was pared by 5 bases and J by 1 base, with 14 bases between. The CDR3 DNA sequence: TGTGCCAGTAGTGGGGCGGGGCACGTTAACTATGGCTACACCTTC. It yields the protein CASSGAGHVNYGYTF.

V usage is TRBV7-9 and J usage is TRBJ2-4, with D uncertain. The V end was cut by 1 base, the J end by 3 bases, with 10 bases between. The CDR3 has 15 amino acids. Germline CDR1 SEHNR, CDR2 FQNEAQ (reference sequence). Written as DNA, the CDR3 is TGTGCCAGCAGCTTAGTTGGTATAAGCAAAAACATTCAGTACTTC. Amino acid sequence: CASSLVGISKNIQYF. The variable domain in full, with the rest retrieved from reference TRBV7-9 and TRBJ2-4, is DTGVSQNPRHKITKRGQNVTFRCDPISEHNRLYWYRQTLGQGPEFLTYFQNEAQLEKSRLLSDRFSAERPKGSFSTLEIQRTEQGDSAMYLCASSLVGISKNIQYFGAGTRLSVL.

V and J are TRBV7-3 and TRBJ2-1; D may be TRBD1 (5 bases). Germline CDR1 and CDR2: SGHTA and FQGTGA. With 5 bases removed from V and 10 bases from J, the gap between germline ends came to 15 bases. CDR3 size: 13 residues. CDR3: CASSNHRSYEQFF. CDR3 in DNA: TGTGCCAGCAGCAACCACAGGTCCTACGAGCAGTTCTTC.

The chain is built from TRBV4-3 and TRBJ1-1; 7 bases line up with TRBD1. Per the germline V gene, CDR1 is LGHNA and CDR2 is YSLEER. The CDR3 runs 15 residues. J was trimmed by 12 bases and V by 0 bases; bases with no gene match: 13. The CDR3 region is CASSQEKSRGAFTFF. DNA for the CDR3: TGCGCCAGCAGCCAAGAGAAATCCAGGGGGGCCTTCACTTTCTTT.

This clone was seen at least ten times. The gene calls are TRBV6-1 and TRBJ2-3; no firm D call. CDR1 and CDR2 from the germline V gene are MNHNS and SASEGT. Between the trimmed V and J ends, which lost 1 base and 3 bases, there was a span of 8 bases. The CDR3 runs to 14 residues. The chain's CDR3 is CASSEDPTTDTQYF. For the CDR3, the DNA is TGTGCCAGCAGTGAAGATCCCACGACAGATACGCAGTATTTT.

This clone has a handful of counts. This chain joins TRBV19 and TRBJ2-2; 7 bases agree with TRBD1. J lost 5 bases, V lost 3 bases, and 15 bases had no gene match. Germline lookup yields CDR1 LNHDA and CDR2 SQIVND (reference sequence). CDR3 length equals 18 residues. The CDR3 DNA is TGTGCCAGTAGTATCCCCTCCACAGGGGCTCAGGCAACCGGGGAGCTGTTTTTT. This gives the protein CASSIPSTGAQATGELFF.

The chain carries TRBV30 and TRBJ1-1; D remains ambiguous. V was trimmed by 0 bases and J by 1 base, leaving 6 bases between them. CDR1 and CDR2 (germline): GTSNPN, SVGIG (reference sequence). The CDR3 has 13 residues. The CDR3 spells CAWSVRPNTEAFF. In nucleotides, the CDR3 is TGTGCCTGGAGTGTAAGGCCGAACACTGAAGCTTTCTTT.

Only one count was recorded for this clone. The rearrangement uses TRBV5-1 and TRBJ1-2; D unclear. Trimming removed 4 bases at V and 2 bases at J, with 21 bases between. Germline CDR1 reads SGHRS; CDR2 reads YFSETQ. The CDR3 sequence is 17 residues long. CDR3 amino acids: CASSLSRLSGTNYGYTF. CDR3 bases: TGCGCCAGCAGCCTAAGTCGTTTGTCGGGTACGAACTATGGCTACACCTTC.

V is TRBV5-4 and J is TRBJ2-7, with a possible D match to TRBD1 (5 bases). Germline loops: CDR1 SGHNT, CDR2 YYREEE (reference sequence). V shed 1 base and J shed 0 bases, with 8 bases lying between them. The CDR3 loop spans 14 amino acids. CDR3 loop: CASSLQGTSYEQYF. In DNA form, the CDR3 reads TGTGCCAGCAGCTTGCAGGGTACCTCCTACGAGCAGTACTTC.

The chain carries TRBV4-2 and TRBJ1-1, with 8 bases aligning to TRBD1. The CDR3 spans 16 residues. Germline V gives CDR1 LGHNA, CDR2 YNFKEQ. Unmatched junction bases numbered 9, after V lost 6 bases and J lost 0 bases. The CDR3 reads CASSPGTGPMNTEAFF. CDR3 sequence (DNA): TGTGCCAGCAGTCCCGGGACAGGCCCAATGAACACTGAAGCTTTCTTT.